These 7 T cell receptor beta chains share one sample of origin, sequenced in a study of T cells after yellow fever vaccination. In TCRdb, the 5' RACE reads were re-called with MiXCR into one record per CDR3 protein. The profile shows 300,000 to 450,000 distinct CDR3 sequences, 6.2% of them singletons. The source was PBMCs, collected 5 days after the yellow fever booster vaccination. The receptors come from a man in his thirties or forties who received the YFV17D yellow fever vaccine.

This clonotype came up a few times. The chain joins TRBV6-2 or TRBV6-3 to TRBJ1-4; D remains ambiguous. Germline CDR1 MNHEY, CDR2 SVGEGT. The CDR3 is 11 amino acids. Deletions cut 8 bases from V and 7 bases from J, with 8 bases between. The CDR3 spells CASPPGEKLFF. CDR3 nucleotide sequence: TGTGCCAGCCCCCCGGGTGAAAAACTGTTTTTT.

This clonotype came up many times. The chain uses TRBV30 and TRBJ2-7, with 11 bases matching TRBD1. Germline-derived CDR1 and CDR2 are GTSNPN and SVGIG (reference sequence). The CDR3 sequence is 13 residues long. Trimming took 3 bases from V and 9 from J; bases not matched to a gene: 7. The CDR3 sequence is CAWRPGTGGGQYF. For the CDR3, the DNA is TGTGCCTGGAGGCCGGGGACAGGGGGTGGGCAGTACTTC.

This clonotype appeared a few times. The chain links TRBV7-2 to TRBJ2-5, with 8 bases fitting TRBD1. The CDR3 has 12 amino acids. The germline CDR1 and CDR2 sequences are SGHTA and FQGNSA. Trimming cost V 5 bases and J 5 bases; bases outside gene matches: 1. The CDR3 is CASSRQGETQYF. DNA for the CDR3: TGTGCCAGCAGCCGACAGGGGGAGACCCAGTACTTC.

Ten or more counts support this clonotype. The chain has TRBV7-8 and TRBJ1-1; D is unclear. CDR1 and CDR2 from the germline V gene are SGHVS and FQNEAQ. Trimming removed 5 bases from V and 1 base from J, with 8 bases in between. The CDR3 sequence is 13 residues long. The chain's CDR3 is CASSVQENTEAFF. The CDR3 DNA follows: TGTGCCAGCAGCGTACAAGAGAACACTGAAGCTTTCTTT.

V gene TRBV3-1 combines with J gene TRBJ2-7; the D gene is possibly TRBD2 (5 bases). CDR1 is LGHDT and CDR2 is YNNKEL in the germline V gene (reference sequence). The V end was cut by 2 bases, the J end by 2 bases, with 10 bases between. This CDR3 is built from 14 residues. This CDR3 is CASSQTRLAYEQYF. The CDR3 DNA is TGTGCCAGCAGCCAAACTAGATTAGCCTACGAGCAGTACTTC.

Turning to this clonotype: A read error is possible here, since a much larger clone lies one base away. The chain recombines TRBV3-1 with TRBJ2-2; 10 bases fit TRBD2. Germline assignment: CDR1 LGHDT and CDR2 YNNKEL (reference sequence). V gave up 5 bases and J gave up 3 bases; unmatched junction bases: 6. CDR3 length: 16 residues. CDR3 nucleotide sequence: TGTGCCAGCAGCGAGGGACTAGCGAGAGACACCGGGGAGCTGTTTTTT. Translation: CASSEGLARDTGELFF.

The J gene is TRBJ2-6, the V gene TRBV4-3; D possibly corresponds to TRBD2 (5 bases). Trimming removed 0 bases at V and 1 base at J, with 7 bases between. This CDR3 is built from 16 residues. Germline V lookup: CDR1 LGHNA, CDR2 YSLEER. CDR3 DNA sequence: TGCGCCAGCAGCCAAGAGCCGGGATCTGGGGCCAACGTCCTGACTTTC. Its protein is CASSQEPGSGANVLTF.